A single sample gave rise to the 27 T cell receptor beta chains below, sequenced in a study of response to subunit inactivated influenza vaccine. MiXCR was run by TCRdb on the RT-PCR reads, yielding one entry per CDR3 protein. The sample consists of 650,000 or so distinct CDR3 sequences, approximately 14% of them appearing once. The sample here was PBMCs from blood, taken roughly 2 weeks before vaccination. Receptor source: a man aged 45 to 65 who received an inactivated influenza vaccine.

V is TRBV5-1 and J is TRBJ2-5; D gene ambiguous. The germline V gene encodes CDR1 SGHRS and CDR2 YFSETQ. The CDR3 has 14 residues. Trimming cost V 4 bases and J 0 bases, with 10 bases left between them. The CDR3 sequence: CASSTDHYQETQYF. The CDR3 DNA reads TGCGCCAGCAGCACGGATCATTACCAAGAGACCCAGTACTTC.

In this sample, this clonotype turned up a few times. The gene calls are TRBV7-3 and TRBJ2-1; 7 bases agree with TRBD2. The V segment lost 2 bases and the J segment 4 bases; nucleotides outside the gene matches: 5. The CDR3 covers 15 residues. Germline CDR1 SGHTA, CDR2 FQGTGA. CDR3 amino acids: CASSLDSSGYNEQFF. In nucleotides, the CDR3 is TGTGCCAGCAGCTTAGACTCTAGCGGATACAATGAGCAGTTCTTC.

The J gene is TRBJ2-5, the V gene TRBV10-3; 13 bases match TRBD2. With V trimmed by 0 bases and J by 2 bases, 6 bases remained unmatched. The germline V gene encodes CDR1 ENHRY and CDR2 SYGVKD. CDR3 length: 18 amino acids. CDR3 protein: CAISESGRGLAGQETQYF. CDR3 bases: TGTGCCATCAGTGAGTCAGGGAGGGGACTAGCGGGACAAGAGACCCAGTACTTC.

This clonotype showed up just a few times. The rearrangement joins TRBV9 to TRBJ2-5, with TRBD2 matching 8 bases. The CDR3 is 17 residues long. CDR1 is SGDLS and CDR2 is YYNGEE in the germline V gene. J gave up 3 bases and V 4 bases, and 14 bases lay outside the gene matches. Written as DNA, the CDR3 is TGTGCCAGCAGCACGGGACTAGAAGGAGGGGAAAAAGAGACCCAGTACTTC. Residues: CASSTGLEGGEKETQYF.

The chain is built from TRBV9 and TRBJ2-7; D remains ambiguous. V dropped 2 bases and J dropped 0 bases, with 6 bases sitting between them. Germline V gene lookup returns CDR1 SGDLS and CDR2 YYNGEE. The CDR3 is made up of 13 amino acids. CDR3 in amino acids: CASSVSPSYEQYF. Here the CDR3 DNA reads TGTGCCAGCAGCGTTAGTCCCTCCTACGAGCAGTACTTC.

To note about this clonotype: This may be a read error: a much more frequent sequence differs by one nucleotide. The CDR3 DNA reads TGTGCCATCAGTGAAAGGAGGGGGGGTCAGGATGAGAAGTTCTTC. It encodes CAISERRGGQDEKFF. This chain uses TRBV10-3 with TRBJ2-1, with D maybe TRBD2 (7 bases). Germline lookup yields CDR1 ENHRY and CDR2 SYGVKD. CDR3 length equals 15 residues.

The chain is built from TRBV3-1 and TRBJ2-3; D perhaps matches TRBD1 (6 bases). CDR1 is LGHDT and CDR2 is YNNKEL in the germline V gene (reference sequence). This CDR3 has 15 residues. V lost 1 base to trimming and J lost 0 bases, with 8 bases between them. CDR3 sequence reads: CASSQGDISTDTQYF. DNA for the CDR3: TGTGCCAGCAGCCAAGGGGACATTAGCACAGATACGCAGTATTTT.

This rearrangement joins TRBV7-6 to TRBJ2-5; 9 bases fit TRBD2. Germline CDR1 is SGHVS and CDR2 is FNYEAQ. The CDR3 loop spans 16 amino acids. J gave up 4 bases and V 1 base, and 7 bases lay outside the gene matches. CDR3 in amino acids: CASSLVSAGGGETQYF. The CDR3 DNA reads as TGTGCCAGCAGCTTAGTTTCAGCGGGAGGAGGAGAGACCCAGTACTTC. Full variable domain (remainder filled in from reference TRBV7-6 and TRBJ2-5): GAGVSQSPRYKVTKRGQDVALRCDPISGHVSLYWYRQALGQGPEFLTYFNYEAQQDKSGLPNDRFSAERPEGSISTLTIQRTEQRDSAMYRCASSLVSAGGGETQYFGPGTRLLVL.

This clonotype was detected a few times. This rearrangement joins TRBV28 to TRBJ2-7; unclear D gene. The germline V and J ends were trimmed by 2 bases and 3 bases, with 11 bases remaining between them. The germline V gene has CDR1 MDHEN and CDR2 SYDVKM. The CDR3 covers 14 residues. The CDR3 here is CASSLIRPDYEQYF. The CDR3 DNA sequence: TGTGCCAGCAGTTTAATCAGGCCCGACTACGAGCAGTACTTC. The whole variable domain, filled in from reference TRBV28 and TRBJ2-7, reads DVKVTQSSRYLVKRTGEKVFLECVQDMDHENMFWYRQDPGLGLRLIYFSYDVKMKEKGDIPEGYSVSREKKERFSLILESASTNQTSMYLCASSLIRPDYEQYFGPGTRLTVT.

The rearrangement links TRBV12-3 or TRBV12-4 to TRBJ2-5; 11 bases are a match to TRBD1. The V and J ends lost 2 bases and 3 bases, in that order; junction bases with no gene match: 8. This CDR3 comprises 17 residues. In DNA, the CDR3 is TGTGCCAGCAGTTTATTAGGACAGGGGGCTAAGAAAGAGACCCAGTACTTC. Translating gives CASSLLGQGAKKETQYF.

The gene calls are TRBV4-3 and TRBJ2-7; 7 bases match TRBD1. CDR3 length equals 15 residues. CDR1 and CDR2 (germline): LGHNA, YSLEER. After removal of 4 bases from V and 0 bases from J, the junction contained 6 bases not matched to a gene. The DNA of the CDR3 is TGCGCCAGCAGCCTTAGGACAGGAACCTCCTACGAGCAGTACTTC. Translated: CASSLRTGTSYEQYF.

This chain uses TRBV20-1 with TRBJ2-3; D is perhaps TRBD2 (6 bases). Germline assignment: CDR1 DFQATT and CDR2 SNEGSKA (reference sequence). The ends were cut back, 6 bases at V and 1 base at J, with 20 bases in the middle. The CDR3 sequence is 16 residues long. The CDR3 DNA sequence: TGCAGTGCGACCACCCTAGGGATAGCGGGCACAGATACGCAGTATTTT. This translates into CSATTLGIAGTDTQYF.

The V gene is TRBV7-9, the J gene TRBJ1-1, with D uncertain. Germline CDR1 reads SEHNR; CDR2 reads FQNEAQ (reference sequence). The CDR3 sequence is 14 residues long. The germline V and J ends were trimmed by 6 bases and 0 bases, with 11 bases remaining between them. The DNA of the CDR3 is TGTGCCAGCAGTCCTCTGGGGATGAACACTGAAGCTTTCTTT. Protein product: CASSPLGMNTEAFF.

Only a few counts were recorded for this clonotype. The CDR3: CASSPGIINQPQHF. The CDR3 bases are TGCGCCAGCAGCCCCGGCATAATTAATCAGCCCCAGCATTTT. The rearrangement links TRBV4-1 to TRBJ1-5, with D unresolved. CDR3 length: 14 amino acids. From germline, CDR1 is MGHRA and CDR2 YSYEKL. V was cut by 4 bases and J by 4 bases, with 11 bases left in between.

This clonotype came up a few times. The J gene is TRBJ2-3, the V gene TRBV4-1; tentatively, D is TRBD1 or TRBD2 (6 bases each). The CDR3 contains 16 residues. The germline V gene encodes CDR1 MGHRA and CDR2 YSYEKL. Trimming cost V 1 base and J 0 bases, with 11 bases left between them. CDR3 sequence (DNA): TGCGCCAGCAGCCAAGGGGGGGCCTCTAGCACAGATACGCAGTATTTT. It codes for CASSQGGASSTDTQYF.

The chain couples TRBV20-1 to TRBJ2-1; D remains ambiguous. The CDR3 covers 14 residues. Between the trimmed V and J ends, which lost 3 bases and 9 bases, there was a span of 18 bases. The V gene's germline CDR1 is DFQATT and CDR2 SNEGSKA (reference sequence). The CDR3 loop is CSARGFGSSSEQFF. The CDR3 DNA sequence: TGCAGTGCTAGGGGGTTTGGTAGTTCGAGTGAGCAGTTCTTC.

In its sample, this clonotype was seen a few times. The chain links TRBV12-3 or TRBV12-4 to TRBJ1-5; the D is unclear. The CDR3 is made up of 14 amino acids. V shed 3 bases and J shed 6 bases, with 12 bases lying between them. As DNA, the CDR3 is TGTGCCAGCAGTTTGTTGAGGGCTGGTCAGCCCCAGCATTTT. Encoded protein: CASSLLRAGQPQHF.

The table lists this clonotype with many counts. This chain uses TRBV29-1 with TRBJ1-1, with D hard to call. Looked up from germline, CDR1 is SQVTM and CDR2 is ANQGSEA. The germline V and J ends were trimmed by 2 bases and 9 bases, with 13 bases remaining between them. This CDR3 has 12 residues. In nucleotides, the CDR3 is TGCAGCGTTGAAACGCAGGCAACCCAAGCTTTCTTT. This gives the protein CSVETQATQAFF.

This clonotype showed up just a few times. V gene TRBV6-6 combines with J gene TRBJ2-1; D tentatively fits TRBD1 or TRBD2 (6 bases each). Germline CDR1 is MNHNY and CDR2 is SVGAGI (reference sequence). The CDR3 runs to 13 residues. The V and J ends lost 5 bases and 7 bases respectively, with 12 bases between them. CDR3 DNA sequence: TGTGCCAGCAGTGTGGGGGGCCCGAATGAGCAGTTCTTC. This codes for CASSVGGPNEQFF.

The V gene is TRBV20-1, the J gene TRBJ1-4, with 8 bases identical to TRBD1. This CDR3 comprises 12 residues. The V and J ends lost 4 bases and 5 bases, in that order; junction bases with no gene match: 0. Germline loops: CDR1 DFQATT, CDR2 SNEGSKA (reference sequence). The CDR3 DNA is TGCAGTGCTAACAGGGGGAATGAAAAACTGTTTTTT. Encoded protein: CSANRGNEKLFF.

V usage is TRBV4-1 and J usage is TRBJ2-4; D uncertain. Per germline, CDR1 MGHRA and CDR2 YSYEKL. The CDR3 has 15 amino acids. V was shortened by 4 bases and J by 0 bases, with 10 bases between the two germline ends. DNA for the CDR3: TGCGCCAGCAGCCTCCTGGGTCTAGCCAAAAACATTCAGTACTTC. Translated: CASSLLGLAKNIQYF.

Only a few counts were recorded for this clonotype. This rearrangement joins TRBV6-5 to TRBJ2-7, with 7 bases aligning to TRBD2. The CDR3 is made up of 14 amino acids. CDR1 and CDR2 (germline): MNHEY, SVGAGI. V was pared by 2 bases and J by 6 bases, with 7 bases of the junction left unmatched. CDR3 protein: CASSYTWEGTEQYF. CDR3 bases: TGTGCCAGCAGTTACACGTGGGAGGGTACCGAGCAGTACTTC.

This clonotype has at least ten counts. The chain uses TRBV6-5 and TRBJ2-1, with 11 bases aligning to TRBD1. Germline V lookup: CDR1 MNHEY, CDR2 SVGAGI. CDR3 length: 17 residues. Germline trimming cut 0 bases from V and 9 bases from J; bases unmatched to any gene: 10. The CDR3: CASSYSGMGTGGGEQFF. CDR3 in DNA: TGTGCCAGCAGTTACTCGGGGATGGGGACAGGGGGAGGTGAGCAGTTCTTC.

The chain uses TRBV20-1 and TRBJ1-1; 9 bases agree with TRBD1. The V segment lost 5 bases and the J segment 4 bases; nucleotides outside the gene matches: 8. This CDR3 is built from 14 residues. Germline values: CDR1 DFQATT, CDR2 SNEGSKA (reference sequence). CDR3 protein: CSARTGAAGTEAFF. The CDR3 nucleotides are TGCAGTGCTCGGACAGGGGCCGCGGGCACTGAAGCTTTCTTT.

The rearrangement joins TRBV20-1 to TRBJ2-7; 9 bases map to TRBD1. CDR1 DFQATT and CDR2 SNEGSKA come from the germline V gene (reference sequence). The V and J ends lost 5 bases and 1 base, in that order; junction bases with no gene match: 6. The CDR3 is made up of 14 amino acids. The CDR3 DNA sequence: TGCAGTGCTGGGACGGGGACAGGGTCCTACGAGCAGTACTTC. It specifies CSAGTGTGSYEQYF.

At least ten counts were recorded for this clonotype. V usage is TRBV29-1 and J usage is TRBJ1-1; D might be TRBD1 (6 bases). Germline CDR1 is SQVTM and CDR2 is ANQGSEA. V was trimmed by 7 bases and J by 9 bases, leaving 12 bases between them. The CDR3 is made up of 10 amino acids. In nucleotides, the CDR3 is TGCAGCGGGGAACAGGGACAAGCTTTCTTT. Its translation is CSGEQGQAFF.

This sequence joins TRBV20-1 and TRBJ2-1; 10 bases line up with TRBD2. The J segment lost 7 bases and the V segment lost 6 bases, leaving 18 bases of the junction unmatched. CDR1 is DFQATT and CDR2 is SNEGSKA in the germline V gene (reference sequence). The CDR3 loop spans 17 amino acids. The CDR3 nucleotides are TGCAGTGCCCGGACAACCACCCTAGCGGGAGCCGGGAATGAGCAGTTCTTC. Translated: CSARTTTLAGAGNEQFF.